These 20 T cell receptor beta chains originate from one sample sequenced in a study of blood T cell repertoires in COVID-19. Assay used: immunoSEQ multiplex PCR; TCRdb lists only in-frame clones, some missing. This sample carries about 170,000 clones, roughly 82% of them seen once, and the ten largest clones take over 7.5%. The material sequenced was peripheral blood. The receptors come from a woman aged 70-85 years with acute or convalescent COVID-19.

The chain combines TRBV5-4 with TRBJ2-3; 10 nucleotides line up with TRBD2. J was trimmed by 5 bases and V by 0 bases; bases with no gene match: 12. This CDR3 is 18 amino acids long. Germline V gene data show CDR1 as SGHNT and CDR2 as YYREEE (reference sequence). This CDR3 reads CASSLAQSASGGIDTQYF. The CDR3, as DNA: TGTGCCAGCAGCTTGGCCCAGAGTGCTAGCGGGGGTATAGATACGCAGTATTTT.

This clone was seen just once. The chain has TRBV4-3 and TRBJ2-1, with TRBD2 as a possible D gene (5 bases). Per germline, CDR1 LGHNA and CDR2 YSLEER. The length of the CDR3 is 16 residues. V was pared by 1 base and J by 1 base, with 11 bases between. CDR3 sequence (DNA): TGCGCCAGCAGCCAAGTCGGGCTAGCTTCCTACAATGAGCAGTTCTTC. Encoded protein: CASSQVGLASYNEQFF.

This sequence joins TRBV7-2 and TRBJ1-2, with D possibly TRBD1 on 6 matching bases. Trimming took 4 bases from V and 4 from J, leaving 13 bases between them. This CDR3 contains 14 residues. Germline V lookup: CDR1 SGHTA, CDR2 FQGNSA. The CDR3 sequence: CASSSQLTGYGYTF. The CDR3 nucleotides are TGTGCCAGCAGCTCTCAATTGACAGGCTATGGCTACACCTTC.

The chain couples TRBV3-1 (or the pseudogene TRBV3-2) to TRBJ2-5, with D hard to call. Trimming shortened V by 2 bases and J by 1 base, and 5 bases separated the two germline ends. In germline, CDR1 is LGHDT, CDR2 YNNKEL (reference sequence). The length of the CDR3 is 13 residues. The DNA of the CDR3 is TGTGCCAGCAGCCAATTTCTCCAAGAGACCCAGTACTTC. Protein: CASSQFLQETQYF.

The chain has TRBV19 and TRBJ2-6, with D tentatively TRBD1 (6 bases). The V end was cut by 7 bases, the J end by 0 bases, with 16 bases between. Germline V gene data show CDR1 as LNHDA and CDR2 as SQIVND (reference sequence). This CDR3 is built from 17 residues. Written as DNA, the CDR3 is TGTGCCAGTACCCCTTGGACAGTGACCTCTGGGGCCAACGTCCTGACTTTC. Translation gives CASTPWTVTSGANVLTF.

This clone appeared a few times. The chain is built from TRBV29-1 and TRBJ2-7, with 8 bases identical to TRBD1. Germline V gene sequence: CDR1 SQVTM, CDR2 ANQGSEA. This CDR3 is 12 amino acids long. V gave up 4 bases and J gave up 6 bases; unmatched junction bases: 5. The CDR3 DNA follows: TGCAGCGTTGTCCAGGGGGCTGTCGAGCAGTACTTC. Protein product: CSVVQGAVEQYF.

V gene TRBV12-3 or TRBV12-4 combines with J gene TRBJ1-1, with TRBD1 as a possible D gene (5 bases). Trimming took 11 bases from V and 0 from J, leaving 13 bases between them. The CDR3 loop spans 13 amino acids. This chain's CDR3 is CAVRQRMNTEAFF. In DNA form, the CDR3 reads TGTGCCGTAAGACAGAGGATGAACACTGAAGCTTTCTTT.

The chain links TRBV19 to TRBJ1-1; 7 nucleotides line up with TRBD1. The CDR3 has 15 amino acids. Trimming removed 0 bases from V and 1 base from J; junction bases left unmatched: 2. The germline gives CDR1 LNHDA, CDR2 SQIVND (reference sequence). CDR3 sequence: CASSIEQGRNTEAFF. The CDR3 DNA sequence: TGTGCCAGTAGTATAGAACAGGGGAGGAACACTGAAGCTTTCTTT.

The genes are TRBV12-3 or TRBV12-4 and TRBJ2-5, with D possibly being TRBD2 (5 bases). V was shortened by 4 bases and J by 4 bases, with 10 bases between the two germline ends. The CDR3 spans 13 residues. CDR3 sequence reads: CASSSPGGETQYF. CDR3 sequence (DNA): TGTGCCAGCAGTTCGCCCGGAGGAGAGACCCAGTACTTC.

This rearrangement joins TRBV5-1 to TRBJ1-2; 9 nucleotides agree with TRBD1. This CDR3 comprises 15 residues. J was trimmed by 6 bases and V by 6 bases; bases with no gene match: 12. Germline V lookup: CDR1 SGHRS, CDR2 YFSETQ. CDR3 sequence reads: CASTFGAGQGNGYTF. In DNA form, the CDR3 reads TGCGCCAGCACCTTTGGAGCTGGACAGGGGAATGGCTACACCTTC.

The chain uses TRBV12-3 or TRBV12-4 and TRBJ2-3, with TRBD2 matching over 7 bases. Trimming at V came to 4 bases and at J to 8 bases, leaving 6 bases not matched to a gene. The CDR3 consists of 13 residues. The CDR3 DNA reads as TGTGCCAGCAGTTCTAGCGGAAGGCCTACGCAGTATTTT. It is translated as CASSSSGRPTQYF.

V gene TRBV29-1 combines with J gene TRBJ1-2, with D maybe TRBD1 (5 bases). Germline-derived CDR1 and CDR2 are SQVTM and ANQGSEA. Trimming stripped 4 bases from V and 8 bases from J, with 11 bases between. The CDR3 is 11 amino acids. CDR3 DNA: TGCAGCGTTGGGGACTCTAACGGCTACACCTTC. It is translated as CSVGDSNGYTF.

The chain has TRBV7-9 and TRBJ1-1; perhaps TRBD1 as D (5 bases). The CDR3 consists of 13 residues. Trimming took 2 bases from V and 7 from J, leaving 11 bases between them. CDR1 is SEHNR, CDR2 FQNEAQ, per germline (reference sequence). CDR3 DNA: TGTGCCAGCAGCTTATCAGGGTATGGTGAAGCTTTCTTT. Translated, it gives CASSLSGYGEAFF.

The chain carries TRBV2 and TRBJ2-2; weak D call: TRBD2 (5 bases). The germline V and J ends were trimmed by 2 bases and 2 bases, with 12 bases remaining between them. The germline gives CDR1 SNHLY, CDR2 FYNNEI. The CDR3 is 16 residues long. CDR3 DNA sequence: TGTGCCAGCAGTGAACAGACTACCAGTAACACCGGGGAGCTGTTTTTT. It yields the protein CASSEQTTSNTGELFF.

The chain has TRBV7-8 and TRBJ1-1; a possible D gene is TRBD1 (5 bases). Germline V CDR1 and CDR2: SGHVS, FQNEAQ. This CDR3 spans 15 amino acids. Trimming left V 2 bases short and J 2 bases short, with 12 bases between. CDR3 in amino acids: CASSLHRQTNTEAFF. CDR3 DNA: TGTGCCAGCAGCTTACATCGACAGACAAACACTGAAGCTTTCTTT.

V is TRBV11-2 and J is TRBJ1-2; TRBD1 is a possible D gene (5 bases). Between the trimmed V and J ends, which lost 4 bases and 2 bases, there was a span of 17 bases. This CDR3 comprises 16 residues. The germline V gene encodes CDR1 SGHAT and CDR2 FQNNGV. CDR3 bases: TGTGCCAGCAGCTCTCAGCGACAGTTAACGAACTATGGCTACACCTTC. It encodes CASSSQRQLTNYGYTF.

In this sample, this clone turned up a few times. V gene TRBV11-2 combines with J gene TRBJ2-1; D gene uncertain. Trimming took 3 bases from V and 0 from J, leaving 3 bases between them. This CDR3 spans 13 amino acids. Per germline, CDR1 SGHAT and CDR2 FQNNGV. CDR3 DNA: TGTGCCAGCAGCTTGGCCTCCTACAATGAGCAGTTCTTC. As protein: CASSLASYNEQFF. Full variable domain (missing parts from reference TRBV11-2 and TRBJ2-1): EAGVAQSPRYKIIEKRQSVAFWCNPISGHATLYWYQQILGQGPKLLIQFQNNGVVDDSQLPKDRFSAERLKGVDSTLKIQPAKLEDSAVYLCASSLASYNEQFFGPGTRLTVL.

This rearrangement joins TRBV27 to TRBJ1-2; D gene ambiguous. The CDR3 contains 13 residues. The germline V and J ends were trimmed by 5 bases and 1 base, with 8 bases remaining between them. Germline CDR1 is MNHEY and CDR2 is SMNVEV (reference sequence). The CDR3: CASSTQYNYGYTF. In DNA, the CDR3 is TGTGCCAGCAGTACGCAGTATAACTATGGCTACACCTTC.

This chain links TRBV4-1 with TRBJ2-5; TRBD2 aligns across 14 bases. Trimming cost V 1 base and J 1 base; bases outside gene matches: 5. The CDR3 extends over 18 amino acids. CDR1 MGHRA and CDR2 YSYEKL come from the germline V gene. The CDR3 here is CASSQVGLAGAVQETQYF. In nucleotides, the CDR3 is TGCGCCAGCAGCCAAGTGGGACTAGCGGGGGCCGTCCAAGAGACCCAGTACTTC.

In this sample, this clone turned up once. The chain recombines TRBV7-2 with TRBJ2-1; maybe TRBD2 (6 bases). Trimming removed 6 bases at V and 5 bases at J, with 17 bases between. CDR1 is SGHTA, CDR2 FQGNSA, per germline. CDR3 size: 15 residues. The CDR3 DNA is TGTGCCAGCAGTGCCAGACTAGGCAGCAACAATGAGCAGTTCTTC. This encodes CASSARLGSNNEQFF. The full variable domain, in which reference TRBV7-2 and TRBJ2-1 provide the parts outside the CDR3, is GAGVSQSPSNKVTEKGKDVELRCDPISGHTALYWYRQSLGQGLEFLIYFQGNSAPDKSGLPSDRFSAERTGGSVSTLTIQRTQQEDSAVYLCASSARLGSNNEQFFGPGTRLTVL.